Presented here are 7 T cell receptor beta chains from one specimen sequenced in a study of blood T cell repertoires in COVID-19 (dated by TCRdb to the early 2020s). To prepare the library, the immunoSEQ multiplex PCR assay was applied. The clones in this table, taken by TCRdb from immuneACCESS, are in-frame only. Not every clone is retained; where verified, under half of the shortfall comes from an unresolved V gene, and the cause of the rest is unknown. The sample data list 330,000 or so clones, and 88% of these were observed just once. In total, the top ten clones hold around 5% of the sample. Specimen: PBMCs or T cells enriched from blood (not recorded which). The receptors were gathered from a young man who had recovered from COVID-19.

The chain carries TRBV28 and TRBJ2-5; tentative D call: TRBD2 (6 bases). V dropped 7 bases and J dropped 1 base, with 19 bases sitting between them. The CDR3 runs to 16 residues. CDR1 and CDR2 from the germline V gene are MDHEN and SYDVKM. The CDR3 sequence: CASTFRGGVPQETQYF. In DNA form, the CDR3 reads TGTGCCAGCACCTTCCGGGGCGGGGTCCCCCAAGAGACCCAGTACTTC.

This clone was detected once. This chain uses TRBV19 with TRBJ1-5, with 10 bases matching TRBD1. Germline CDR1 and CDR2: LNHDA and SQIVND (reference sequence). After removal of 4 bases from V and 5 bases from J, the junction contained 11 bases not matched to a gene. The CDR3 is made up of 17 amino acids. CDR3 residues: CASSTPGTGVIHQPQHF. For the CDR3, the DNA is TGTGCCAGTAGTACCCCCGGGACAGGGGTTATTCATCAGCCCCAGCATTTT.

This sequence joins TRBV4-1 and TRBJ2-2, with a weak D call TRBD1 (6 bases). CDR3 length: 16 amino acids. Per the germline V gene, CDR1 is MGHRA and CDR2 is YSYEKL. With 4 bases removed from V and 5 bases from J, the gap between germline ends came to 17 bases. This CDR3 is CASSPKRTVETGELFF. CDR3 nucleotide sequence: TGCGCCAGCAGCCCAAAAAGGACAGTGGAAACCGGGGAGCTGTTTTTT.

The count of this clone is one. V is TRBV3-1 (or the pseudogene TRBV3-2) and J is TRBJ1-2; 8 positions agree with TRBD1. Germline V gene lookup returns CDR1 LGHDT and CDR2 YNNKEL (reference sequence). V lost 2 bases to trimming and J lost 3 bases; unmatched junction nucleotides: 8. There are 16 residues in the CDR3. The CDR3 DNA follows: TGTGCCAGCAGCCAACGGGCAGGGGGCGCCGACTATGGCTACACCTTC. Encoded protein: CASSQRAGGADYGYTF.

The CDR3 DNA reads TGTGCCAGTAGTATAGGGCGGGGAGGTCTCCACGAGCAGTACTTC. This gives the protein CASSIGRGGLHEQYF. The chain joins TRBV19 to TRBJ2-7; D perhaps matches TRBD2 (6 bases). The CDR3 covers 15 residues. V was pared by 1 base and J by 5 bases, with 15 bases between. Germline loops: CDR1 LNHDA, CDR2 SQIVND (reference sequence).

The gene calls are TRBV9 and TRBJ2-1; D is uncertain. There are 13 residues in the CDR3. The V gene's germline CDR1 is SGDLS and CDR2 YYNGEE. V lost 4 bases, J lost 7 bases, and 12 bases lay in between. CDR3 bases: TGTGCCAGCAGCCCGAGCCCAGGAAATGAGCAGTTCTTC. It specifies CASSPSPGNEQFF.

The J gene is TRBJ1-6, the V gene TRBV6-5, with 7 bases fitting TRBD1. This CDR3 spans 13 amino acids. Per germline, CDR1 MNHEY and CDR2 SVGAGI. V lost 6 bases to trimming and J lost 6 bases; unmatched junction nucleotides: 2. CDR3 protein: CASRRQGNSPLHF. CDR3 in DNA: TGTGCCAGCAGGCGACAGGGTAATTCACCCCTCCACTTT.